A selection of T cell receptor beta chains follows, all from one sample in a study of cytomegalovirus exposure and HLA in healthy donors. Clones were sequenced by immunoSEQ multiplex PCR, and TCRdb holds only the in-frame ones, with some missing. The table shows thousands of clones, with around 53% occurring only once. Source material: PBMCs. Receptors were obtained from a man in his thirties or forties in good health and CMV-seropositive. CDR3s include the opening cysteine and the closing phenylalanine or tryptophan.

j_call	v_call	cdr3_aa
TRBJ1-2	TRBV30	CARSILAGGYTF
TRBJ1-2	TRBV10-2	CASSSQGNYGYTF
TRBJ1-4	TRBV18	CASSRREGSLFF
TRBJ1-1	TRBV30	CAWSVGGVNTEAFF
TRBJ2-7	TRBV7-8	CASSLGSSGSAYEQYF
TRBJ2-7	TRBV4-3	CASSPGGTGPLYEQYF
TRBJ1-6	TRBV5-1	CASKGDNSPLHF
TRBJ2-2	TRBV6-5	CASSYSSTGELFF
TRBJ1-2	TRBV9	CASEGTTSGAAGYTF
TRBJ2-7	TRBV6-5	CASSYSAGGDEQYF
TRBJ1-2	TRBV29-1	CSVEPVAGAGYTF
TRBJ1-1	TRBV7-7	CASSKGGEGEAFF
TRBJ2-7	TRBV29-1	CSVLGTIRGEQYF
TRBJ2-1	TRBV7-8	CASSLQTYNEQFF
TRBJ1-2	TRBV7-8	CASSPGPNYGYTF
TRBJ2-2	TRBV2	CASSERFGFEGVNTGELFF
TRBJ1-1	TRBV6-5	CASSFFVRGTEAFF
TRBJ1-2	TRBV28	CASSLRLNYGYTF
TRBJ1-1	TRBV25-1	CASLFRGTEAFF
TRBJ1-2	TRBV4-2	CASSQDADRDYGYTF
TRBJ1-5	TRBV4-1	CASSHAGTLDQPQHF
TRBJ2-7	TRBV6-5	CASSYGTGGTYEQYF
TRBJ1-1	TRBV6-1	CASSTGERTEAFF
TRBJ1-5	TRBV7-9	CASSRTGNQPQHF
TRBJ1-2	TRBV5-8	CASSLAVGTAKANYGYTF
TRBJ1-5	TRBV6-6	CASRVQGNVQPQHF
TRBJ1-1	TRBV18	CASSPARSNTEAFF
TRBJ1-2	TRBV7-2	CASSPGQGARRGYTF
TRBJ1-1	TRBV7-7	CASTGLIGEAFF
TRBJ1-2	TRBV13	CASSLRAVNYGYTF
TRBJ2-2	TRBV7-7	CASSVQENTGELFF
TRBJ2-2	TRBV7-2	CASSPSGRPLIGELFF
TRBJ1-1	TRBV7-2	CASSFGREAFF
TRBJ1-2	TRBV29-1	CSVFGTGSYGYTF
TRBJ2-2	TRBV9	CASSGTATGELFF
TRBJ1-2	TRBV14	CASRQGNYGYTF
TRBJ2-1	TRBV4-1	CASSHGALSYNEQFF
TRBJ1-4	TRBV6-5	CASSSGAYEKLFF
TRBJ2-7	TRBV7-3	CASSDRGANEQYF
TRBJ1-5	TRBV30	CAYEQESNQPQHF
TRBJ2-7	TRBV4-3	CASSQRSGTGGIEQYF
TRBJ2-5	TRBV4-1	CASSQGALAQETQYF
TRBJ1-1	TRBV6-5	CASSPPGGTEAFF
TRBJ1-2	TRBV4-2	CASSQGRGADYGYTF
TRBJ1-1	TRBV6-5	CASNYGRTGKTEAFF
TRBJ2-7	TRBV5-1	CASSHSQGASGYEQYF
TRBJ1-1	TRBV6-4	CASSDRGGQGNTEAFF
TRBJ2-5	TRBV13	CASGSGGARETQYF
TRBJ2-3	TRBV9	CASSVGADTQYF
TRBJ1-1	TRBV29-1	CSVGTGDTEAFF
TRBJ1-2	TRBV4-3	CASSQDQGSNYGYTF
TRBJ2-5	TRBV29-1	CSVGRGSGETQYF
TRBJ1-1	TRBV7-2	CASSPFSEAFF
TRBJ1-1	TRBV7-2	CASSRDTGITEAFF